The next 7 T cell receptor beta chains were all read from a single sample in a study of neurological immune-mediated disorders. TCRdb re-called the 5' RACE reads with MiXCR, one entry per CDR3 protein. The sample lists 100,000 or so distinct CDR3 sequences, around 13% occurring once. The sample's time point: longitudinal time-point 2. Sequenced: PBMCs. These receptors were obtained from a female donor with HTLV-1-associated myelopathy (HAM/TSP).

Many counts were recorded for this clonotype. The genes are TRBV7-9 and TRBJ2-7; 11 bases agree with TRBD2. In germline, CDR1 is SEHNR, CDR2 FQNEAQ (reference sequence). This CDR3 is 18 amino acids long. V shed 3 bases, J shed 0 bases, and the junction held 10 bases outside the gene matches. In nucleotides, the CDR3 is TGTGCCAGCAGCTTTAAAGGGACTAGCGGAGGAACCTCCTACGAGCAGTACTTC. Translation: CASSFKGTSGGTSYEQYF.

The chain combines TRBV4-1 with TRBJ1-1; possible D gene TRBD1, 5 bases. The V gene's germline CDR1 is MGHRA and CDR2 YSYEKL. The CDR3 spans 13 residues. Trimming took 2 bases from V and 5 from J, leaving 9 bases between them. Here the CDR3 reads CASSQFGGTEAFF. The CDR3 nucleotides are TGCGCCAGCAGCCAATTTGGGGGAACTGAAGCTTTCTTT.

This clonotype has at least ten counts. V usage is TRBV14 and J usage is TRBJ1-1, with a tentative D call TRBD1 (6 bases). The CDR3 contains 15 residues. The V end lost 1 base, the J end lost 6 bases, and 15 bases lay between the germline ends. Looked up from germline, CDR1 is SGHDN and CDR2 is FVKESK. The CDR3 sequence: CASSQGGGSRAEAFF. The CDR3 DNA sequence: TGTGCCAGCAGCCAAGGAGGGGGTTCGAGGGCTGAAGCTTTCTTT.

In its sample, this clonotype was seen many times. The chain combines TRBV7-3 with TRBJ2-1; weak D call: TRBD1 (5 bases). Germline assignment: CDR1 SGHTA and CDR2 FQGTGA. V was cut by 4 bases and J by 4 bases, with 8 bases left in between. This CDR3 spans 13 amino acids. The CDR3: CASSSYRYNEQFF. In DNA form, the CDR3 reads TGTGCCAGCAGCTCCTACAGGTACAATGAGCAGTTCTTC.

This clonotype has ten or more counts. The chain employs TRBV5-1 and TRBJ1-1, with D unclear. This CDR3 has 17 residues. The V and J ends lost 0 bases and 4 bases respectively, with 19 bases between them. Germline V gives CDR1 SGHRS, CDR2 YFSETQ. The DNA for the CDR3 is TGCGCCAGCAGCTTGGTCCAGGAGCCAGGACGAGGCACTGAAGCTTTCTTT. This sequence encodes CASSLVQEPGRGTEAFF.

This clonotype was seen many times. The rearrangement links TRBV12-3 or TRBV12-4 to TRBJ1-1; 7 bases line up with TRBD1. This CDR3 comprises 13 residues. The V and J ends lost 5 bases and 4 bases, in that order; junction bases with no gene match: 4. The CDR3 protein is CASSPQGGTEAFF. CDR3 nucleotides: TGTGCCAGCAGTCCTCAGGGGGGCACTGAAGCTTTCTTT.

This clonotype occurred many times. The chain combines TRBV4-1 with TRBJ2-7; 9 positions agree with TRBD2. CDR1 is MGHRA, CDR2 YSYEKL, per germline. J lost 7 bases, V lost 0 bases, and 7 bases had no gene match. The CDR3 runs 15 residues. The CDR3 coding sequence is TGCGCCAGCAGCCAAGATGCTAGCGGGGCTGGTGAGCAGTACTTC. Translating gives CASSQDASGAGEQYF.